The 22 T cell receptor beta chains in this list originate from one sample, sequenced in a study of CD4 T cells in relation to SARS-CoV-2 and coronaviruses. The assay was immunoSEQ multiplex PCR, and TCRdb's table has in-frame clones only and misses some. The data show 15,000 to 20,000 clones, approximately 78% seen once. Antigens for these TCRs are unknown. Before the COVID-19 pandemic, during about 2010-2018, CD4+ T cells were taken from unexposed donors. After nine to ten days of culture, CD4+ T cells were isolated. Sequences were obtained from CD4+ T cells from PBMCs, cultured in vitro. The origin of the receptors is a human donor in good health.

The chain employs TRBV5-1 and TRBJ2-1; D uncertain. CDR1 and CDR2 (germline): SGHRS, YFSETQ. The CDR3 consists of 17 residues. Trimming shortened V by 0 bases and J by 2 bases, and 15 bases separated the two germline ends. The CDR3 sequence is CASSLEGGTSPYNEQFF. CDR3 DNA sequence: TGCGCCAGCAGCTTGGAAGGCGGCACGTCCCCCTACAATGAGCAGTTCTTC. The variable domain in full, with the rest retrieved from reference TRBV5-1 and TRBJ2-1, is KAGVTQTPRYLIKTRGQQVTLSCSPISGHRSVSWYQQTPGQGLQFLFEYFSETQRNKGNFPGRFSGRQFSNSRSEMNVSTLELGDSALYLCASSLEGGTSPYNEQFFGPGTRLTVL.

Here the CDR3 reads CASSLDIQTDTQYF. The CDR3 nucleotides read TGTGCCAGCAGCTTAGATATCCAAACAGATACGCAGTATTTT. The gene calls are TRBV7-6 and TRBJ2-3; D gene unclear. The germline CDR1 and CDR2 sequences are SGHVS and FNYEAQ. Trimming removed 1 base at V and 3 bases at J, with 8 bases between. This CDR3 is built from 14 residues.

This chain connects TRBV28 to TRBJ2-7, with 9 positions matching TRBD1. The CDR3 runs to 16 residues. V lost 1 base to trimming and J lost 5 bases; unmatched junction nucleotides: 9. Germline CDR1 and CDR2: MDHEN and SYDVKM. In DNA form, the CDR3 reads TGTGCCAGCAGTTTATCGGCGGGACAGGGATACGACGAGCAGTACTTC. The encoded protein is CASSLSAGQGYDEQYF.

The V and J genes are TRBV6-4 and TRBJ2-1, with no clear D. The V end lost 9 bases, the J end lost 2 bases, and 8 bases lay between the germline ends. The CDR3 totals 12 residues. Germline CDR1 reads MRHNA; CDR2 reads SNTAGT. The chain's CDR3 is CARNTAYNEQFF. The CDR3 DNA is TGTGCCAGGAATACCGCCTACAATGAGCAGTTCTTC.

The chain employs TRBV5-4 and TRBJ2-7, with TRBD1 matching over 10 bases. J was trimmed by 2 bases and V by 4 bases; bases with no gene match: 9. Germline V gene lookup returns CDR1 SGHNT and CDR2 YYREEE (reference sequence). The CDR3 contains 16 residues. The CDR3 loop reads CASSPGQGIGTYEQYF. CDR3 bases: TGTGCCAGCAGCCCGGGACAGGGGATAGGAACCTACGAGCAGTACTTC.

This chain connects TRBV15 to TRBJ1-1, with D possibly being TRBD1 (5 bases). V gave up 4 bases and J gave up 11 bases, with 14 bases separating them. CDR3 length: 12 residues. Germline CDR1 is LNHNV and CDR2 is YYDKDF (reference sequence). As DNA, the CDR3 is TGTGCCACCAGCATCGGGGGACTGGCGGCTTTCTTT. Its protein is CATSIGGLAAFF.

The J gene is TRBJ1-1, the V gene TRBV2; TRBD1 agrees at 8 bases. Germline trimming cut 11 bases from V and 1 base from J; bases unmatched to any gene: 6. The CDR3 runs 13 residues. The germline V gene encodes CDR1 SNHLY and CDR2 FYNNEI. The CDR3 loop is CAGQGGSNTEAFF. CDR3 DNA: TGTGCCGGACAGGGAGGTTCGAACACTGAAGCTTTCTTT.

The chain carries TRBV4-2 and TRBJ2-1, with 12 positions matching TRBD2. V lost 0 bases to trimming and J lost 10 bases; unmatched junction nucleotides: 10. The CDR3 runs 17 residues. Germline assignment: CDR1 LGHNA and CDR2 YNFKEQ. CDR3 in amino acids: CASSQDGASGRGDEQFF. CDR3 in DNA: TGTGCCAGCAGCCAAGATGGGGCTAGCGGGAGGGGAGACGAGCAGTTCTTC.

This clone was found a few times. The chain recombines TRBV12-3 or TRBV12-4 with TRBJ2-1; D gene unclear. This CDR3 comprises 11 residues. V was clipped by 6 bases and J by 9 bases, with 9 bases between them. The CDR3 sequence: CASSIDREQFF. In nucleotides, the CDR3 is TGTGCCAGCAGCATTGACCGTGAGCAGTTCTTC.

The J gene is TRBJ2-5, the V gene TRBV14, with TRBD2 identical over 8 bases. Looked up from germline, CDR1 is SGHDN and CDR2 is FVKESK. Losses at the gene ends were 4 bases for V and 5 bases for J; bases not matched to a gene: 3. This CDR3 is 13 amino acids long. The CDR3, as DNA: TGTGCCAGCAGCCTGTCGGGAGGGGAGACCCAGTACTTC. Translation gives CASSLSGGETQYF.

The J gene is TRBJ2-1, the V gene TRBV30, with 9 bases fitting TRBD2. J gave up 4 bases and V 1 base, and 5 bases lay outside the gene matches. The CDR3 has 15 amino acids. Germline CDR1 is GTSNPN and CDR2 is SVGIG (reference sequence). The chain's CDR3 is CAWSELAGAYNEQFF. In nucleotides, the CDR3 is TGTGCCTGGAGTGAATTAGCGGGAGCTTACAATGAGCAGTTCTTC.

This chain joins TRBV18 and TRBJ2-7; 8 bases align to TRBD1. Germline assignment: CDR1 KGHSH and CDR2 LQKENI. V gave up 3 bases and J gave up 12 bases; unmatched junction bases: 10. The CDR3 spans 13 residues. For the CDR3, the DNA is TGTGCCAGCTCACCCCCGACAGGGGCCGTCGTGTACTTC. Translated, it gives CASSPPTGAVVYF.

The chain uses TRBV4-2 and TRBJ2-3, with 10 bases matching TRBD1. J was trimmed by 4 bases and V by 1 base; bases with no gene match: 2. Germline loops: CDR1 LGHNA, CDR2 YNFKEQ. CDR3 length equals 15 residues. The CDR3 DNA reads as TGTGCCAGCAGCCAAGCGACAGGGGGCGCAGATACGCAGTATTTT. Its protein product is CASSQATGGADTQYF.

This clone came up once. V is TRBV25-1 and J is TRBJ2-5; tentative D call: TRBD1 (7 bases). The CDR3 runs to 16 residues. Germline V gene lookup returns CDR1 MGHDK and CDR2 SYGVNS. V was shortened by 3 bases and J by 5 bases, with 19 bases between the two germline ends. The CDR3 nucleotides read TGTGCCAGCAGTGATCCTGACAGGGACTCGCGGGAGACCCAGTACTTC. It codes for CASSDPDRDSRETQYF.

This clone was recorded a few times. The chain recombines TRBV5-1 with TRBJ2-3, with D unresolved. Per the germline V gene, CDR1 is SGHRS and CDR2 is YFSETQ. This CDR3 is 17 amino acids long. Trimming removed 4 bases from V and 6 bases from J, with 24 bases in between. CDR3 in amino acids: CASSPDPGFLVFDTQYF. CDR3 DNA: TGCGCCAGCAGCCCGGACCCCGGTTTTTTAGTATTCGATACGCAGTATTTT.

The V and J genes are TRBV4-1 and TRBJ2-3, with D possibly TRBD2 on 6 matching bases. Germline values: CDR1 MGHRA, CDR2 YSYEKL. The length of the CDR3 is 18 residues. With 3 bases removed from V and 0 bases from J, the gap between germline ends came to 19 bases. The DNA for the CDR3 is TGCGCCAGCAGCCATGGATATATAGCGGCGACTAGCACAGATACGCAGTATTTT. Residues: CASSHGYIAATSTDTQYF.

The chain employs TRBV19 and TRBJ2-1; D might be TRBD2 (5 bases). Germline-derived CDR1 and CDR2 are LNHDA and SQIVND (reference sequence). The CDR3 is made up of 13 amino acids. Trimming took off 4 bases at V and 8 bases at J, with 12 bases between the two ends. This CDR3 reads CASSTQLVYEQFF. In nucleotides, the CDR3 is TGTGCCAGTAGTACCCAACTAGTTTATGAGCAGTTCTTC.

CDR3 nucleotide sequence: TGTGCCAGCAGCTTGATGGTAGCGGGAGTCCCAGCCTACGAGCAGTACTTC. Its translation is CASSLMVAGVPAYEQYF. V usage is TRBV7-9 and J usage is TRBJ2-7; 9 bases match TRBD2. J gave up 2 bases and V 3 bases, and 11 bases lay outside the gene matches. CDR1 SEHNR and CDR2 FQNEAQ come from the germline V gene (reference sequence). The CDR3 spans 17 residues.

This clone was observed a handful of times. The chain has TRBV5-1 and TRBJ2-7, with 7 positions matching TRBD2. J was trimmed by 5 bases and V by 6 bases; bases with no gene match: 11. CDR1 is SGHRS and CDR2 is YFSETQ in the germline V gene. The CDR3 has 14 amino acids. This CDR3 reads CASTLGGGSNEQYF. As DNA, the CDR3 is TGCGCCAGCACCCTAGGCGGGGGTTCCAACGAGCAGTACTTC.

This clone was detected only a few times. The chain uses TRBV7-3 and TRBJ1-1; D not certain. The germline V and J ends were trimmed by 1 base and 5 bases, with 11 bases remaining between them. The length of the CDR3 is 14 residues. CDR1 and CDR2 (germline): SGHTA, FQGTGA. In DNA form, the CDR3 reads TGTGCCAGCAGCTTAAGGGGAGGAGATACTGAAGCTTTCTTT. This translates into CASSLRGGDTEAFF.

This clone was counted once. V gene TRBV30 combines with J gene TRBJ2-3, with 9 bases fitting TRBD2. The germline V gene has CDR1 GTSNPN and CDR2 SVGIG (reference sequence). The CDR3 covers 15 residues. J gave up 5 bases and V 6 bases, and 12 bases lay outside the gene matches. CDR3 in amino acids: CACTRSGRREDTQYF. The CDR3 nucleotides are TGTGCCTGCACCAGAAGCGGGAGGAGGGAAGATACGCAGTATTTT.

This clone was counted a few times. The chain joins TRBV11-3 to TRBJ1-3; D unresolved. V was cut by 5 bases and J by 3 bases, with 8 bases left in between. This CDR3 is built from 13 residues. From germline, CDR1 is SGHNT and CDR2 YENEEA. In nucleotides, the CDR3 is TGTGCCAGCAGCCCGGACGGTGGAAACACCATATATTTT. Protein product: CASSPDGGNTIYF.